Below are 29 T cell receptor beta chains sequenced from a single sample in a study of tumor-infiltrating lymphocytes in localized non-small cell lung cancer (dated by TCRdb to the early 2020s). Preparation of the library involved the immunoSEQ multiplex PCR assay. The immuneACCESS repertoire file appears here via TCRdb, limited to in-frame rearrangements. These files lack a portion of the clones; in checked studies, under half of the deficit traces to unresolved V genes, and the cause of the others is not known. This sample gives 20,000 to 25,000 clones in total; 70% to 80% of them show up just once. The ten largest clonotypes hold around 3.3% of the sample. The sample was lung tumor tissue. The receptors were gathered from a human donor with non-small cell lung cancer.

The V call is TRBV15, the J call TRBJ2-1, with TRBD1 as a possible D gene (5 bases). Germline V gene data show CDR1 as LNHNV and CDR2 as YYDKDF (reference sequence). V was shortened by 5 bases and J by 8 bases, with 10 bases between the two germline ends. CDR3 length: 12 residues. CDR3 sequence (DNA): TGTGCCACCAGCGATCTAGGGGATGAGCAGTTCTTC. Translated, it gives CATSDLGDEQFF.

The sample holds one count of this clone. The V and J genes are TRBV2 and TRBJ2-7, with a tentative D call TRBD2 (6 bases). Deletions cut 4 bases from V and 7 bases from J, with 17 bases between. There are 14 residues in the CDR3. Germline lookup yields CDR1 SNHLY and CDR2 FYNNEI. CDR3: CASSVGGITREQYF. The CDR3 coding sequence is TGTGCCAGCAGTGTGGGCGGGATCACTCGAGAGCAGTACTTC.

The rearrangement uses TRBV7-2 and TRBJ2-4; weak D call: TRBD2 (6 bases). Germline lookup yields CDR1 SGHTA and CDR2 FQGNSA. There are 16 residues in the CDR3. Trimming cost V 1 base and J 7 bases, with 17 bases left between them. The CDR3 loop is CASSLDVGPSGNIQYF. The CDR3 nucleotides read TGTGCCAGCAGCTTAGATGTCGGACCAAGCGGGAACATTCAGTACTTC.

This sequence joins TRBV4-2 and TRBJ1-1, with D hard to call. Trimming removed 6 bases from V and 1 base from J, with 12 bases in between. Germline assignment: CDR1 LGHNA and CDR2 YNFKEQ. The CDR3 sequence is 14 residues long. The CDR3, as DNA: TGTGCCAGCAGATTCACTGGAACGAACACTGAAGCTTTCTTT. Protein: CASRFTGTNTEAFF.

This chain uses TRBV18 with TRBJ1-1, with 7 nucleotides matching TRBD1. Germline assignment: CDR1 KGHSH and CDR2 LQKENI. This CDR3 region has 13 residues. The ends lost 4 bases at V and 5 bases at J; junction bases unmatched: 4. CDR3 nucleotides: TGTGCCAGCTCACAAGCAGGGGGGACTGAAGCTTTCTTT. Protein: CASSQAGGTEAFF.

V usage is TRBV6-1 and J usage is TRBJ1-1; 7 positions agree with TRBD1. This CDR3 has 13 residues. CDR1 MNHNS and CDR2 SASEGT come from the germline V gene. The ends lost 5 bases at V and 11 bases at J; junction bases unmatched: 11. The CDR3 reads CASSLNRGQGAFF. CDR3 DNA: TGTGCCAGCAGTCTAAATAGGGGGCAAGGTGCTTTCTTT.

The rearrangement links TRBV19 to TRBJ1-5; TRBD1 is a possible D gene (6 bases). V lost 6 bases and J lost 0, with 21 bases in between. CDR1 is LNHDA and CDR2 is SQIVND in the germline V gene (reference sequence). This CDR3 has 18 residues. The chain's CDR3 is CASSPPLGGWNSNQPQHF. The DNA of the CDR3 is TGTGCCAGTAGCCCCCCTTTAGGGGGTTGGAATAGCAATCAGCCCCAGCATTTT.

The sample holds a few counts of this clone. The chain links TRBV29-1 to TRBJ2-5; 9 nucleotides agree with TRBD2. The germline gives CDR1 SQVTM, CDR2 ANQGSEA. There are 15 residues in the CDR3. V gave up 1 base and J gave up 6 bases; unmatched junction bases: 9. CDR3 DNA: TGCAGCGTTGAAGGTGTAGCGGGAGTTGGAAAGACCCAGTACTTC. Amino acids: CSVEGVAGVGKTQYF. Full variable domain (rest looked up from reference TRBV29-1 and TRBJ2-5): SAVISQKPSRDICQRGTSLTIQCQVDSQVTMMFWYRQQPGQSLTLIATANQGSEATYESGFVIDKFPISRPNLTFSTLTVSNMSPEDSSIYLCSVEGVAGVGKTQYFGPGTRLLVL.

This rearrangement joins TRBV5-1 to TRBJ1-1; D gene ambiguous. Germline V lookup: CDR1 SGHRS, CDR2 YFSETQ. The V and J ends lost 1 base and 1 base respectively, with 2 bases between them. The CDR3 has 12 amino acids. The CDR3 DNA sequence: TGCGCCAGCAGCTTGCAGAACACTGAAGCTTTCTTT. It translates to CASSLQNTEAFF.

V gene TRBV5-6 combines with J gene TRBJ2-1, with D hard to call. CDR3 length: 14 residues. Trimming stripped 4 bases from V and 4 bases from J, with 12 bases between. Germline V gene data show CDR1 as SGHDT and CDR2 as YYEEEE. The CDR3 loop reads CASSADPLYNEQFF. CDR3 nucleotide sequence: TGTGCCAGCAGCGCGGACCCGTTATACAATGAGCAGTTCTTC.

In DNA, the CDR3 is TGTGCCAGCTCTCCCAGACCTGGGGGAGATACGCAGTATTTT. Protein product: CASSPRPGGDTQYF. The chain recombines TRBV18 with TRBJ2-3; D may be TRBD1 or TRBD2 (5 bases each). V gave up 6 bases and J gave up 5 bases, with 15 bases separating them. Germline loops: CDR1 KGHSH, CDR2 LQKENI. The CDR3 spans 14 residues. The full variable domain, its missing parts supplied by reference TRBV18 and TRBJ2-3, is NAGVMQNPRHLVRRRGQEARLRCSPMKGHSHVYWYRQLPEEGLKFMVYLQKENIIDESGMPKERFSAEFPKEGPSILRIQQVVRGDSAAYFCASSPRPGGDTQYFGPGTRLTVL.

This chain joins TRBV28 and TRBJ1-4; weak D call: TRBD1 (6 bases). Germline V gene data show CDR1 as MDHEN and CDR2 as SYDVKM. V was clipped by 6 bases and J by 7 bases, with 6 bases between them. The CDR3 is 11 amino acids. The DNA for the CDR3 is TGTGCCAGCAGACAGGGTGAAAAACTGTTTTTT. Protein product: CASRQGEKLFF.

This chain uses TRBV5-6 with TRBJ1-2, with a possible D match to TRBD1 (5 bases). V lost 4 bases and J 4 bases, leaving 20 bases between the germline ends. In germline, CDR1 is SGHDT, CDR2 YYEEEE. The CDR3 spans 16 residues. CDR3 protein: CASSRPSGVGGYGYTF. For the CDR3, the DNA is TGTGCCAGCAGCCGACCCTCGGGGGTTGGGGGCTATGGCTACACCTTC.

The V call is TRBV2, the J call TRBJ2-5; 7 bases fit TRBD1. Looked up from germline, CDR1 is SNHLY and CDR2 is FYNNEI. The junction had 11 bases not matched to a gene; V was cut back by 8 bases and J by 5 bases. The CDR3 is 14 residues long. In DNA, the CDR3 is TGTGCCAGCTCGTTTGACAGGGTAACGGAGACCCAGTACTTC. Amino acid sequence: CASSFDRVTETQYF.

The chain is built from TRBV7-2 and TRBJ2-7, with 8 bases identical to TRBD1. Per germline, CDR1 SGHTA and CDR2 FQGNSA. V was pared by 5 bases and J by 0 bases, with 3 bases of the junction left unmatched. The CDR3 has 14 amino acids. CDR3 sequence: CASSRDRYSYEQYF. CDR3 nucleotides: TGTGCCAGCAGCCGGGACAGGTACTCCTACGAGCAGTACTTC.

This chain connects TRBV9 to TRBJ2-2; the match to TRBD1 covers 10 bases. J gave up 4 bases and V 0 bases, and 6 bases lay outside the gene matches. CDR1 is SGDLS, CDR2 YYNGEE, per germline. The CDR3 runs 17 residues. For the CDR3, the DNA is TGTGCCAGCAGCGTAGAACTGGGACAGGGGATCACCGGGGAGCTGTTTTTT. It encodes CASSVELGQGITGELFF.

The chain couples TRBV10-3 to TRBJ1-2; D uncertain. V lost 3 bases to trimming and J lost 3 bases, with 14 bases between them. CDR1 is ENHRY and CDR2 is SYGVKD in the germline V gene. This CDR3 contains 15 residues. CDR3 DNA: TGTGCCATCAGTGAAAGGTGGGATACCGACTATGGCTACACCTTC. Its translation is CAISERWDTDYGYTF.

The rearrangement joins TRBV2 to TRBJ2-3; D perhaps matches TRBD2 (6 bases). The CDR3 is made up of 13 amino acids. Germline CDR1 SNHLY, CDR2 FYNNEI. Deletions cut 6 bases from V and 5 bases from J, with 12 bases between. The chain's CDR3 is CASRTISGDTQYF. CDR3 DNA: TGTGCCAGCAGGACGATTAGCGGAGATACGCAGTATTTT.

The CDR3 DNA reads TGTGCCAGCAGTTACTCGCCCCAGGGGCGTCAGCCCCAGCATTTT. It specifies CASSYSPQGRQPQHF. The V and J genes are TRBV6-6 and TRBJ1-5, with D tentatively TRBD1 (6 bases). Germline CDR1 and CDR2: MNHNY and SVGAGI (reference sequence). The CDR3 loop spans 15 amino acids. V was pared by 0 bases and J by 6 bases, with 12 bases between.

This chain links TRBV7-2 with TRBJ2-7; possibly TRBD2 for D (6 bases). The CDR3 runs 15 residues. CDR1 SGHTA and CDR2 FQGNSA come from the germline V gene. Trimming removed 5 bases at V and 3 bases at J, with 17 bases between. The chain's CDR3 is CASSASDYQFYEQYF. CDR3 nucleotides: TGTGCCAGCAGCGCCTCGGACTACCAATTCTACGAGCAGTACTTC. The whole variable domain, remainder taken from reference TRBV7-2 and TRBJ2-7, is GAGVSQSPSNKVTEKGKDVELRCDPISGHTALYWYRQSLGQGLEFLIYFQGNSAPDKSGLPSDRFSAERTGGSVSTLTIQRTQQEDSAVYLCASSASDYQFYEQYFGPGTRLTVT.

The chain carries TRBV7-8 and TRBJ2-7, with TRBD2 matching 13 bases. Trimming cost V 5 bases and J 3 bases; bases outside gene matches: 10. The CDR3 runs 17 residues. The V gene's germline CDR1 is SGHVS and CDR2 FQNEAQ. CDR3 sequence: CASSLYGLAGALYEQYF. The CDR3 coding sequence is TGTGCCAGCAGCCTATACGGACTAGCGGGAGCCCTCTACGAGCAGTACTTC.

This clone was detected once. This CDR3 is CASSQGGDSLGETQYF. CDR3 nucleotides: TGCGCCAGCAGCCAAGGCGGGGACAGTCTGGGCGAGACCCAGTACTTC. The gene calls are TRBV4-3 and TRBJ2-5, with D perhaps matching TRBD1 (7 bases). The V gene lost 1 base and the J gene lost 5 bases, with 17 bases spanning the gap. CDR3 length equals 16 residues. Per the germline V gene, CDR1 is LGHNA and CDR2 is YSLEER.

This clone was seen a handful of times. This chain connects TRBV6-6 to TRBJ2-1; TRBD1 matches 9 bases. The CDR3 extends over 16 amino acids. The junction had 12 bases not matched to a gene; V was cut back by 6 bases and J by 6 bases. Per germline, CDR1 MNHNY and CDR2 SVGAGI (reference sequence). The DNA of the CDR3 is TGTGCCAGCAGGGCCCTTGGACAGGGGAAAGGCAATGAGCAGTTCTTC. Encoded protein: CASRALGQGKGNEQFF.

This chain joins TRBV25-1 and TRBJ2-3, with TRBD2 matching over 12 bases. From germline, CDR1 is MGHDK and CDR2 SYGVNS. The V gene end was trimmed by 1 base and the J gene end by 4 bases; junction bases not matched to a gene: 6. The CDR3 runs to 17 residues. CDR3 bases: TGTGCCAGCAGTGAATCCCTCGGACTAGCGGGACCAGATACGCAGTATTTT. This translates into CASSESLGLAGPDTQYF.

The chain carries TRBV14 and TRBJ2-1; TRBD1 matches at 7 bases. Germline V lookup: CDR1 SGHDN, CDR2 FVKESK. The trim removed 4 bases at V and 5 bases at J, leaving 11 bases unmatched. The CDR3 runs 16 residues. The CDR3 region is CASSRLRQGYHNEQFF. The CDR3 DNA reads as TGTGCCAGCAGCCGCTTGAGACAGGGCTATCACAATGAGCAGTTCTTC.

The chain couples TRBV9 to TRBJ2-3, with D tentatively TRBD1 (5 bases). In germline, CDR1 is SGDLS, CDR2 YYNGEE. The CDR3 runs to 14 residues. V gave up 5 bases and J gave up 3 bases, with 13 bases separating them. DNA for the CDR3: TGTGCCAGCAGTTTATTCCAGGGAACAGATACGCAGTATTTT. Protein: CASSLFQGTDTQYF.

The rearrangement uses TRBV11-2 and TRBJ2-1, with TRBD2 as a possible D gene (5 bases). Trimming took off 1 base at V and 3 bases at J, with 13 bases between the two ends. CDR1 SGHAT and CDR2 FQNNGV come from the germline V gene. The CDR3 length is 16 residues. This CDR3 is CASSLGLSGNYNEQFF. CDR3 sequence (DNA): TGTGCCAGCAGCTTAGGTTTATCGGGAAACTACAATGAGCAGTTCTTC. Using reference TRBV11-2 and TRBJ2-1 for the parts outside the CDR3, the full variable domain is EAGVAQSPRYKIIEKRQSVAFWCNPISGHATLYWYQQILGQGPKLLIQFQNNGVVDDSQLPKDRFSAERLKGVDSTLKIQPAKLEDSAVYLCASSLGLSGNYNEQFFGPGTRLTVL.

DNA of the CDR3: TGTGCCAGCAGTTCCCGGGGGAACACCGGGGAGCTGTTTTTT. As protein: CASSSRGNTGELFF. V gene TRBV27 combines with J gene TRBJ2-2; the D gene is possibly TRBD2 (5 bases). CDR3 length equals 14 residues. Trimming left V 4 bases short and J 1 base short, with 7 bases between. Looked up from germline, CDR1 is MNHEY and CDR2 is SMNVEV (reference sequence).

The V call is TRBV5-1, the J call TRBJ1-1; D gene unclear. Germline V gene sequence: CDR1 SGHRS, CDR2 YFSETQ. The CDR3 covers 16 residues. V lost 4 bases, J lost 1 base, and 17 bases lay in between. The CDR3 DNA reads as TGCGCCAGCAGCCCAAATCCTGCCAGCCAGAACACTGAAGCTTTCTTT. Translating it yields CASSPNPASQNTEAFF.